This is a list of T cell receptor beta chains from one sample in a study of cytomegalovirus exposure and HLA in healthy donors. This table comes from immunoSEQ multiplex PCR, and its TCRdb copy is limited to in-frame clones, with some not included. The sample lists 150,000 or so clones; 60% to 85% were seen once. The source material was PBMCs. These receptors were obtained from a man between 35 and 55 years old in good health and CMV-seropositive. CDR3s include the opening cysteine and the closing phenylalanine or tryptophan. The D gene is left open where the match is weak. Only some rows state a clone size, as once, few, many or a class for expanded clones.

V gene,clone size,J gene,D gene,CDR3 DNA,CDR3 protein
TRBV30,-,TRBJ2-1,-,TGTGCCTGGAGTGGCGGCGCAACAGGGTGGAACAATGAGCAGTTCTTC,CAWSGGATGWNNEQFF
TRBV5-4,few,TRBJ2-7,-,TGTGCCAGCAGCTATCTGGGGGGAAGTGCGCGCGAGCAGTACTTC,CASSYLGGSAREQYF
TRBV19,-,TRBJ1-1,TRBD1,TGTGCCAGTAGTACACAGGGGGCGAGGACTGAAGCTTTCTTT,CASSTQGARTEAFF
TRBV7-9,once,TRBJ2-5,-,TGTGCCAGCAGCGAATGGCCCCAAGAGACCCAGTACTTC,CASSEWPQETQYF
TRBV7-8,-,TRBJ2-6,TRBD2,TGTGCCAGCAGCTTACCTAGCGGGAGAGGTGGGGCCAACGTCCTGACTTTC,CASSLPSGRGGANVLTF
TRBV5-8,-,TRBJ2-2,-,TGTGCCAGCAGCCTGGGTCAGGGTTACACCGGGGAGCTGTTTTTT,CASSLGQGYTGELFF
TRBV10-3,-,TRBJ2-2,TRBD2,TGTGCCATTCGGACTAGCGGGAACACCGGGGAGCTGTTTTTT,CAIRTSGNTGELFF
TRBV15,-,TRBJ2-1,-,TGTGCCACCAGCACTAGCTTCAATGAGCAGTTCTTC,CATSTSFNEQFF
TRBV19,few,TRBJ1-2,-,TGTGCCAGTCTCGGGGGGCAGGACCCGGGCGGCTACACCTTC,CASLGGQDPGGYTF
TRBV21-1,few,TRBJ1-1,-,TGTGCCAGCAGTCCGGGACAGGGAATTACTGAAGCTTTCTTT,CASSPGQGITEAFF
TRBV6-6,few,TRBJ1-2,-,TGTGCCAGCAGTTACTCTTGGGGGCTAGGCTACACCTTC,CASSYSWGLGYTF
TRBV28,-,TRBJ2-7,TRBD1,TGTGCCAGCAGTTTGCCCCCCCCGGGACAGGGGGGCTACGAGCAGTACTTC,CASSLPPPGQGGYEQYF
TRBV28,-,TRBJ1-2,-,TGTGCCAGCTTCGGTCTCCCTTGGGCCGGAGGCTACACCTTC,CASFGLPWAGGYTF